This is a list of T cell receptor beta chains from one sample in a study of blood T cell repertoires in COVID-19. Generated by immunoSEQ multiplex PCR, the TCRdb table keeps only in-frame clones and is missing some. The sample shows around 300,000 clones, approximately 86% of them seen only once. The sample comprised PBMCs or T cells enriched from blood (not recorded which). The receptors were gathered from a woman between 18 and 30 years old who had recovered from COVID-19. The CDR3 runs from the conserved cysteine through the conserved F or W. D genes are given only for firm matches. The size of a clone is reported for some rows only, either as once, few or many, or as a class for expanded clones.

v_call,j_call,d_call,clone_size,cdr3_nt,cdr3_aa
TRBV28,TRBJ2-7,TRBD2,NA,TGTGCCACCGAACCACGGGGGGGCTCCTACGAGCAGTACTTC,CATEPRGGSYEQYF
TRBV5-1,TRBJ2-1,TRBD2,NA,TGCGCCAGCAGCGGCGGGACTAGCGGACCCAACTACAATGAGCAGTTCTTC,CASSGGTSGPNYNEQFF
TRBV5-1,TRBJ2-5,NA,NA,TGCGCCAGCAGCTCGACGGCCGGAGGAGAGACCCAGTACTTC,CASSSTAGGETQYF
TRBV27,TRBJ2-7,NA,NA,TGTGCCAGCAGTTTCCGGGTCTCCTACGAGCAGTACTTC,CASSFRVSYEQYF
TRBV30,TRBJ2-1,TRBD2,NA,TGTGCCTGGAGTGAAGGGACTAGCGGGGCCCTCAATGAGCAGTTCTTC,CAWSEGTSGALNEQFF
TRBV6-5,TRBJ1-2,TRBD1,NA,TGTGCCAGCACCGGTACAGGGGTTACCGACTATGGCTACACCTTC,CASTGTGVTDYGYTF
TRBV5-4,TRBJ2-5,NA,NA,TGTGCCAGCAGTTTATCGACGGAGGCGGAGACCCAGTACTTC,CASSLSTEAETQYF
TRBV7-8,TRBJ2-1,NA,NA,TGTGCCAGCAGCCCCCCTTGGAGGGGGCAGTACAATGAGCAGTTCTTC,CASSPPWRGQYNEQFF
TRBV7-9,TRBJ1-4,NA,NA,TGTGCCAGCAGCTCCTCCTCAGGGTTTGGAGATGAAAAACTGTTTTTT,CASSSSSGFGDEKLFF
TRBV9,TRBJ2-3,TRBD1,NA,TGTGCCAGCAGCTCGTCCGGACAGGGAGAGTCCGATACGCAGTATTTT,CASSSSGQGESDTQYF
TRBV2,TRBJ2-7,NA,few,TGTGCCAGCAGCGATGGACAGACGCCACGCTCCTACGAGCAGTACTTC,CASSDGQTPRSYEQYF
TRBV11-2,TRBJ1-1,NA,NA,TGTGCCAGCAGCTTAGCTGGGAGTGAAGCTTTCTTT,CASSLAGSEAFF
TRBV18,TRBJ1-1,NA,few,TGTGCCAGCTCACCAGGAGATGGCGAAGCTTTCTTT,CASSPGDGEAFF
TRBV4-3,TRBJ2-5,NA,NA,TGCGCCAGCAGCCAAGGAACTATGGGTTCTCCAGAGACCCAGTACTTC,CASSQGTMGSPETQYF
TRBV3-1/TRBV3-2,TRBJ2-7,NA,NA,TGTGCCAGCAGCTTGACCGACAAGTGGGAGCAGTACTTC,CASSLTDKWEQYF
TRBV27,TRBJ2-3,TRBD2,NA,TGTGCCAGCAGTTTATTTGTGCGGGGGGGCACAGATACGCAGTATTTT,CASSLFVRGGTDTQYF
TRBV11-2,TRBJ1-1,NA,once,TGTGCCAGCAGCTTCGACAGTGAAGCTTTCTTT,CASSFDSEAFF
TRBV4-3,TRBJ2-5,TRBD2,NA,TGCGCCAGCAGCCAAGGGGCTAGCGGAAAGACCCAGTACTTC,CASSQGASGKTQYF
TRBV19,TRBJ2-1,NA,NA,TGTGCCAGTAGTAGCACTGGCGGGGAGCAGTTCTTC,CASSSTGGEQFF
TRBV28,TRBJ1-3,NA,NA,TGTGCCAGCAGTTTAGAGAGCTCTGGAAACACCATATATTTT,CASSLESSGNTIYF
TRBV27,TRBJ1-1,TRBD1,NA,TGTGCCAGCACCCCGGACAGGGGTCGGCGTGGATGGGGCACTGAAGCTTTCTTT,CASTPDRGRRGWGTEAFF
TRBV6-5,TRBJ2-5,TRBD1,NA,TGTGCCAGCAGTTACCTTAGAACAGGGGGAGCAGAGACCCAGTACTTC,CASSYLRTGGAETQYF
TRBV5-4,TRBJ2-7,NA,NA,TGTGCCAGCAGCCCAAATGGACAGACGGAGCAGTACTTC,CASSPNGQTEQYF
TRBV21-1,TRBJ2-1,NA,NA,TGTGCCAGCAACACACAACATAGGGATGGGACAGGGGGAAAACGTTGGTACAATGAGCAGTTCTTC,CASNTQHRDGTGGKRWYNEQFF
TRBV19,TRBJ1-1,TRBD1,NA,TGTGCCAGTAGGCCTGACAGGGACACTGAAGCTTTCTTT,CASRPDRDTEAFF
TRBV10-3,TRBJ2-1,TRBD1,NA,TGTGCCATCAGTGAGCCACAGGGGGCTTCTTACAATGAGCAGTTCTTC,CAISEPQGASYNEQFF
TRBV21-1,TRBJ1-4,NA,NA,TGTGCCAGCAGCAAAGCGCTTTCGGGGGGAGGTGGTGAAAAACTGTTTTTT,CASSKALSGGGGEKLFF
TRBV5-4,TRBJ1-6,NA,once,TGTGCCAGCAGCTCCCTCGACAGGAATTCACCCCTCCACTTT,CASSSLDRNSPLHF
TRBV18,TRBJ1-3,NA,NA,TGTGCCAGCTCACCGGTGAGGGCTGGAAACACCATATATTTT,CASSPVRAGNTIYF
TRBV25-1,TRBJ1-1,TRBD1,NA,TGTGCCAGCAGTGAAAATCTTCAACAGGGGATGGCTGAAGCTTTCTTT,CASSENLQQGMAEAFF
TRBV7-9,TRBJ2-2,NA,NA,TGTGCCAGCAGCTTAGAGGCAGGCCCCGGGGAGCTGTTTTTT,CASSLEAGPGELFF
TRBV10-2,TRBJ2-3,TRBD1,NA,TGCGCCAGCAGCACTACAGGGGGCATTATCACAGATACGCAGTATTTT,CASSTTGGIITDTQYF
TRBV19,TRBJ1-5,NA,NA,TGTGCCAGTAGTATTGGATCCTTTTCGGGGGGCTCTGGGCAGCCCCAGCATTTT,CASSIGSFSGGSGQPQHF
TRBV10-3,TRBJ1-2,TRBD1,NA,TGTGCCACCGGAAACACAGGGGAGACTGGCTACACCTTC,CATGNTGETGYTF
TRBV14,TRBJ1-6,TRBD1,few,TGTGCCAGCCAGACAGGGGGTAATTCACCCCTCCACTTT,CASQTGGNSPLHF
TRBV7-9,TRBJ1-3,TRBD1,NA,TGTGCCAGCAGCTATTCAGGGGGCTCTGGAAACACCATATATTTT,CASSYSGGSGNTIYF
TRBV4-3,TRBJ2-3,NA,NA,TGCGCCAGCAGCCCGGGGAACTTTTCAAGCACAGATACGCAGTATTTT,CASSPGNFSSTDTQYF
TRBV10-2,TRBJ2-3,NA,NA,TGCGCCAGCAGATCAGGGAACACAGATACGCAGTATTTT,CASRSGNTDTQYF
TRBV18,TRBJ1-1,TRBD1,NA,TGTGCCAGCTCACCGCCGACAGGGAAGAACACTGAAGCTTTCTTT,CASSPPTGKNTEAFF
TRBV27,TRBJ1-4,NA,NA,TGTGCCAGCGGCGGAAATGAAAAACTGTTTTTT,CASGGNEKLFF
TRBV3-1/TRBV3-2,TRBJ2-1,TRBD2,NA,TGTGCCAGCAGCCAAGGGACTAGCGGGGGTTTATACAATGAGCAGTTCTTC,CASSQGTSGGLYNEQFF
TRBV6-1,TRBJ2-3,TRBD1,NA,TGTGCCAGCAGTGACGGGACAGGGAGCGGAGATACGCAGTATTTT,CASSDGTGSGDTQYF
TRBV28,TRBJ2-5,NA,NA,TGTGCCAGCAGTTCCTCCCTAGCGTACCAAGAGACCCAGTACTTC,CASSSSLAYQETQYF
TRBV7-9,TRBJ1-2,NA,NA,TGTGCCAGCAGCTTTCCCACGACAGTTTCCTATGGCTACACCTTC,CASSFPTTVSYGYTF
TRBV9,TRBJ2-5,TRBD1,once,TGTGCCAGCAGCGTAGCAGGGGGATTCCAAGAGACCCAGTACTTC,CASSVAGGFQETQYF
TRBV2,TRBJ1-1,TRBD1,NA,TGTGCCAGCAGTGACTTGAGTTGGGACAGGGAGAGGTGGGGGATGAACACTGAAGCTTTCTTT,CASSDLSWDRERWGMNTEAFF
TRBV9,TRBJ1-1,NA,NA,TGTGCCAGCAGCGTAGTGGCGGAAAACACTGAAGCTTTCTTT,CASSVVAENTEAFF
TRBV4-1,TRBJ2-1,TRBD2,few,TGCGCCAGCAGCCAAGATGTGACTAGCGGGAGGCAATACAATGAGCAGTTCTTC,CASSQDVTSGRQYNEQFF
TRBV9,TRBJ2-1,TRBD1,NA,TGTGCCAGCAGCGTAGTTTCAGGGGGCTCCTACAATGAGCAGTTCTTC,CASSVVSGGSYNEQFF
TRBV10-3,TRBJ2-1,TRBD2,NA,TGTGCCATCAGCGTGACTAGCGGGGGTCACAATGAGCAGTTCTTC,CAISVTSGGHNEQFF
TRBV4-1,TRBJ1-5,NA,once,TGCGCCAGCAGCCAAGAACCGGGCCCCACTAGGTCCCAGCATTTT,CASSQEPGPTRSQHF
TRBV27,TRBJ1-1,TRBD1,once,TGTGCCAGCAGTCTCGCCGGACAGGGCAACACTGAAGCTTTCTTT,CASSLAGQGNTEAFF
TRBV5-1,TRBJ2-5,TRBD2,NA,TGCGCCAGCAGCGCTGGGACTAGCGGGGGAGTACAAGAGACCCAGTACTTC,CASSAGTSGGVQETQYF
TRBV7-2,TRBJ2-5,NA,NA,TGTGCCAGCAGCTTAGAGTACGGTCAAGAGACCCAGTACTTC,CASSLEYGQETQYF
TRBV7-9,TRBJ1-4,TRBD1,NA,TGTGCCAGCAGCTCTAGGACAGGGCCCACAACTAATGAAAAACTGTTTTTT,CASSSRTGPTTNEKLFF
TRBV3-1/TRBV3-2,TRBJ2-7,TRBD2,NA,TGTGCCAGCAGCCAAGGGGGCGCGGGAGAGCATTACGAGCAGTACTTC,CASSQGGAGEHYEQYF